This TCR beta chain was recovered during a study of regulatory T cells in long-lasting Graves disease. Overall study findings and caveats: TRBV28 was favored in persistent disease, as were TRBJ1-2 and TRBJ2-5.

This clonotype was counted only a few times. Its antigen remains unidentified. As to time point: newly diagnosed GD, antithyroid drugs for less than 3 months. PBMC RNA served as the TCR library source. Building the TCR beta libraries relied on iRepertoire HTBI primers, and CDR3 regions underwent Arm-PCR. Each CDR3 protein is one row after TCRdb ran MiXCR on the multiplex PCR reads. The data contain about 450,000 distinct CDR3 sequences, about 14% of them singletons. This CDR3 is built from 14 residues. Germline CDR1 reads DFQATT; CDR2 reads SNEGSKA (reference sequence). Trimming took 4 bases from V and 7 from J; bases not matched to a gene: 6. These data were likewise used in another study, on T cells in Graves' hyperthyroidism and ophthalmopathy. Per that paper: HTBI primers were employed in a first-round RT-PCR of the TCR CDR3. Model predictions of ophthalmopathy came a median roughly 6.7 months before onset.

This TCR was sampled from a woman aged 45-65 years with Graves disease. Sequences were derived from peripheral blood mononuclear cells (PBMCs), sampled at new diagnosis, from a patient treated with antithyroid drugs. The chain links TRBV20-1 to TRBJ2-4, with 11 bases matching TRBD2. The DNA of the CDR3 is TGCAGTGCTACTAGCGGGAGGCTGGGGAACATTCAGTACTTC. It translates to CSATSGRLGNIQYF.